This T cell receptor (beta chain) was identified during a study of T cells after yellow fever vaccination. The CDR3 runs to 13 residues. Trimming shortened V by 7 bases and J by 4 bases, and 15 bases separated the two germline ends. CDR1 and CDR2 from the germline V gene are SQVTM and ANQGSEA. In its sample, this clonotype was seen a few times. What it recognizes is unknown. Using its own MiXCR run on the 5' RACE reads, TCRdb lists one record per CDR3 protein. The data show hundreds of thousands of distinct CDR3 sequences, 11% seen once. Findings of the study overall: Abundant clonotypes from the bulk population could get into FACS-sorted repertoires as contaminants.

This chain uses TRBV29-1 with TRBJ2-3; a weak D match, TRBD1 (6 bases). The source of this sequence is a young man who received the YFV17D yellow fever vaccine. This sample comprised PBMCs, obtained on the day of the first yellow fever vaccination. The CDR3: CSAGQPEADTQYF. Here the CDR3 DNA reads TGCAGCGCCGGACAGCCCGAGGCAGATACGCAGTATTTT.